One TCR beta chain is described in this entry. The data originate from a study of blood T cell repertoires in COVID-19. Looking at the study overall: Material from acute and convalescent COVID-19 was sourced from the United States, Italy and Spain. Sources were T cells, B-cell-depleted T cells, or PBMCs; the material itself was cDNA or gDNA.

The CDR3 spans 12 residues. V lost 2 bases, J lost 7 bases, and 8 bases lay in between. CDR1 and CDR2 (germline): SGHAT, FQNNGV. The authors' processing: Cell counts per sample came from amplifying reference gene primers. Clones were sequenced by immunoSEQ multiplex PCR, and TCRdb holds only the in-frame ones, with some missing. For V, J and clone size, that table is used; D and trimming come from the DNA. Among 350,000 to 450,000 clones, 85% were seen once, and the ten largest hold roughly 3.6%. Sequenced: peripheral blood. This receptor was obtained from a woman under 30 with acute or convalescent COVID-19. The chain couples TRBV11-2 to TRBJ1-1, with D hard to call. The CDR3 loop is CASSLSGYEAFF. The CDR3 bases are TGTGCCAGCAGCTTATCAGGTTATGAAGCTTTCTTT.